The rows below give T cell receptor beta chains drawn from one sample of a study of cytomegalovirus exposure and HLA in healthy donors. The table came from immunoSEQ multiplex PCR; TCRdb's copy has only in-frame clones and leaves some out. The sample lists 130,000 or so clones, roughly 81% occurring once. Sequencing used PBMCs. The receptors were sampled from a female donor in good health and CMV-seronegative. The CDR3 runs from the conserved cysteine through the conserved F or W. A D gene is named only where the DNA matches it firmly. Some rows have no size entry. The others give once, few or many, or a class for an expanded clone.

clone size	D gene	V gene	J gene	CDR3 protein	CDR3 DNA
.	.	TRBV6-1	TRBJ1-5	CASSEVGGDRNQPQHF	TGTGCCAGCAGTGAAGTTGGGGGCGATCGCAATCAGCCCCAGCATTTT
.	.	TRBV9	TRBJ2-1	CASSVRGQRAYNEQFF	TGTGCCAGCAGCGTAAGAGGCCAGCGGGCCTACAATGAGCAGTTCTTC
.	.	TRBV18	TRBJ2-7	CASSPSPQGYEQYF	TGTGCCAGCTCACCATCCCCGCAGGGCTACGAGCAGTACTTC
.	.	TRBV6-6	TRBJ1-2	CASSGRGQNYGYTF	TGTGCCAGCAGCGGCAGGGGTCAGAACTATGGCTACACCTTC
.	TRBD2	TRBV5-5	TRBJ2-2	CASSALAGSNTGELFF	TGTGCCAGCAGCGCCCTAGCGGGGTCTAACACCGGGGAGCTGTTTTTT
.	TRBD1	TRBV7-9	TRBJ1-4	CASSPGQGSTNEKLFF	TGTGCCAGCAGCCCAGGACAGGGTTCAACTAATGAAAAACTGTTTTTT
.	.	TRBV10-3	TRBJ2-3	CATKFDPGFTDTQYF	TGTGCCACCAAATTTGACCCAGGGTTCACAGATACGCAGTATTTT
.	.	TRBV19	TRBJ1-1	CAAGWGTEAFF	TGTGCCGCGGGTTGGGGCACTGAAGCTTTCTTT
.	.	TRBV5-4	TRBJ1-1	CASREGGPNTEAFF	TGTGCCAGCAGGGAGGGGGGGCCGAACACTGAAGCTTTCTTT
.	.	TRBV21-1	TRBJ2-5	CASSKARTARETQYF	TGTGCCAGCAGCAAAGCGCGGACAGCTCGGGAGACCCAGTACTTC
.	TRBD2	TRBV9	TRBJ2-1	CASSAGTSGRSSYNEQFF	TGTGCCAGCAGCGCAGGGACTAGCGGGAGAAGCTCCTACAATGAGCAGTTCTTC
.	.	TRBV30	TRBJ2-1	CAWTIADPIYNEQFF	TGTGCCTGGACAATAGCGGATCCGATTTACAATGAGCAGTTCTTC
.	.	TRBV11-3	TRBJ1-1	CASSLAYMNTEAFF	TGTGCCAGCAGCTTAGCGTACATGAACACTGAAGCTTTCTTT
few	.	TRBV11-2	TRBJ1-2	CASSLGGRASYGYTF	TGTGCCAGCAGCTTAGGTGGGAGGGCGTCCTATGGCTACACCTTC
few	.	TRBV5-4	TRBJ1-1	CASSFTGVDTEAFF	TGTGCCAGCAGCTTCACGGGGGTGGACACTGAAGCTTTCTTT
.	.	TRBV20-1	TRBJ1-1	CSARDPSYF	TGCAGTGCTAGAGATCCCTCGTACTTT
.	.	TRBV23-1	TRBJ2-3	CASSQWEKGGTDTQYF	TGCGCCAGCAGTCAATGGGAGAAGGGCGGCACAGATACGCAGTATTTT
.	.	TRBV5-8	TRBJ1-2	CASSLSGVPNYGYTF	TGTGCCAGCAGCTTGTCCGGGGTTCCCAACTATGGCTACACCTTC
.	TRBD1	TRBV30	TRBJ1-5	CAWSVLGQGNQPQHF	TGTGCCTGGAGTGTGTTGGGACAGGGCAATCAGCCCCAGCATTTT
.	.	TRBV27	TRBJ1-1	CASSFLGGGTEAFF	TGTGCCAGCAGTTTTCTAGGGGGGGGCACTGAAGCTTTCTTT
.	.	TRBV19	TRBJ1-5	CASSPSVNQPQHF	TGTGCCAGTAGTCCATCAGTAAATCAGCCCCAGCATTTT
.	.	TRBV9	TRBJ2-1	CASSVSGRTSSYNEQFF	TGTGCCAGCAGCGTAAGCGGTCGCACCTCCTCCTACAATGAGCAGTTCTTC
few	TRBD2	TRBV4-1	TRBJ2-7	CASSQEASGTYEQYF	TGCGCCAGCAGCCAAGAGGCTAGCGGAACATACGAGCAGTACTTC
.	.	TRBV29-1	TRBJ1-2	CSVGGGLYGYTF	TGCAGCGTTGGGGGAGGGTTATATGGCTACACCTTC
.	.	TRBV28	TRBJ1-5	CASSLPTGNQPQHF	TGTGCCAGCAGTCTCCCCACAGGGAATCAGCCCCAGCATTTT
.	.	TRBV27	TRBJ1-1	CASSSARVLDTEAFF	TGTGCCAGCAGTTCCGCCAGGGTCTTGGACACTGAAGCTTTCTTT
few	.	TRBV14	TRBJ1-3	CASSHLDSSGNTIYF	TGTGCCAGCAGCCATCTAGACAGCTCTGGAAACACCATATATTTT
.	TRBD2	TRBV13	TRBJ2-3	CASSLGRGWGGGAGDTQYF	TGTGCCAGCAGCTTAGGCCGAGGGTGGGGCGGGGGGGCCGGAGATACGCAGTATTTT
few	TRBD2	TRBV7-9	TRBJ2-7	CASSLPRASGDHEQYF	TGTGCCAGCAGCTTACCCCGGGCTAGCGGGGACCACGAGCAGTACTTC
.	TRBD1	TRBV5-8	TRBJ1-1	CASSLGDRNTEAFF	TGTGCCAGCAGCTTGGGGGACAGGAACACTGAAGCTTTCTTT
.	TRBD1	TRBV5-1	TRBJ2-7	CASSSFSGDSKYEQYF	TGCGCCAGCAGCTCATTTTCTGGGGACAGTAAATACGAGCAGTACTTC
.	TRBD2	TRBV7-9	TRBJ2-7	CASSYGGGRAYEQYF	TGTGCCAGCAGCTACGGGGGCGGGAGGGCGTACGAGCAGTACTTC
.	TRBD2	TRBV2	TRBJ2-1	CASSWGGLNEQFF	TGTGCCAGCTCCTGGGGGGGTCTCAATGAGCAGTTCTTC
few	TRBD1	TRBV19	TRBJ1-2	CASKDRGNYGYTF	TGTGCCAGTAAGGACAGGGGGAACTATGGCTACACCTTC
.	TRBD1	TRBV6-5	TRBJ2-1	CASSEPGQGNEQFF	TGTGCCAGCAGTGAACCCGGACAGGGCAATGAGCAGTTCTTC
.	.	TRBV19	TRBJ2-5	CASNTAVGEYQETQYF	TGTGCCAGTAATACTGCGGTGGGTGAGTACCAAGAGACCCAGTACTTC
.	TRBD1	TRBV25-1	TRBJ1-2	CASQTGTGLGYTF	TGTGCCAGCCAAACCGGGACAGGTTTAGGCTACACCTTC
few	TRBD2	TRBV27	TRBJ2-7	CASRKAGGREQYF	TGTGCCAGCAGGAAAGCGGGAGGGCGCGAGCAGTACTTC
.	.	TRBV7-9	TRBJ1-1	CASSLADSMYTEAFF	TGTGCCAGCAGCTTAGCGGACAGCATGTACACTGAAGCTTTCTTT
.	.	TRBV7-9	TRBJ2-5	CATAWGEETQYF	TGTGCCACTGCATGGGGGGAGGAGACCCAGTACTTC
.	TRBD1	TRBV5-6	TRBJ1-2	CASRTRTGARQWCGYTF	TGTGCCAGCAGAACCCGGACAGGGGCACGCCAATGGTGTGGCTACACCTTC
.	TRBD1	TRBV29-1	TRBJ1-3	CSGVDRGDGNTIYF	TGCAGCGGCGTGGACAGGGGAGATGGAAACACCATATATTTT
.	.	TRBV19	TRBJ1-5	CASSTGVRNQPQHF	TGTGCCAGTAGTACAGGGGTGCGCAATCAGCCCCAGCATTTT
few	.	TRBV6-5	TRBJ1-1	CASSYSTGNTEAFF	TGTGCCAGCAGTTACTCGACAGGAAACACTGAAGCTTTCTTT
.	.	TRBV19	TRBJ1-2	CASSITGSHGYTF	TGTGCCAGTAGTATCACAGGGTCCCATGGCTACACCTTC
.	.	TRBV10-3	TRBJ2-3	CAISEGAVYTQYF	TGTGCCATCAGTGAGGGGGCCGTGTATACGCAGTATTTT
.	TRBD1	TRBV12-5	TRBJ2-7	CASGPGTGGYEQYF	TGTGCTAGTGGTCCCGGGACAGGGGGCTACGAGCAGTACTTC
.	.	TRBV5-1	TRBJ1-1	CASSLVGDGTEAFF	TGCGCCAGCAGCTTGGTAGGAGATGGGACTGAAGCTTTCTTT
.	TRBD1	TRBV29-1	TRBJ2-5	CSVMGQGVLETQYF	TGCAGCGTGATGGGACAGGGTGTGTTAGAGACCCAGTACTTC
.	.	TRBV6-1	TRBJ1-6	CASSDLNSPLHF	TGTGCCAGCAGTGACCTAAATTCACCCCTCCACTTT
.	TRBD2	TRBV28	TRBJ2-2	CASTAGLAVNTGELFF	TGTGCCAGCACCGCGGGACTAGCGGTTAACACCGGGGAGCTGTTTTTT